A few counts support the clone carrying this TCR beta chain. The target antigen is unknown. The data were obtained in a study of CD8 T cells in ankylosing spondylitis. Study observations and caveats: Seemingly distinctive of ankylosing spondylitis blood was a TCR beta motif formed by eight highly homologous variants. Significantly higher representation of disease-linked clones was reported for matched ankylosing spondylitis synovial fluid.

Each CDR3 protein is one row after TCRdb ran MiXCR on the 5' RACE reads. The sample contains approximately 150,000 distinct CDR3 sequences, roughly 31% of which appear only once. The specimen sequenced was synovial fluid, either unsorted or a sorted T cell fraction (not recorded which). The receptor was isolated from a male donor with ankylosing spondylitis.

Written as DNA, the CDR3 is TGTGCCACCCGCTGGGGGCAAGGAGAGACCCAGTACTTC. Protein product: CATRWGQGETQYF. The genes are TRBV10-3 and TRBJ2-5, with D possibly TRBD1 on 6 matching bases. Trimming cost V 10 bases and J 4 bases, with 16 bases left between them. The germline CDR1 and CDR2 sequences are ENHRY and SYGVKD. The CDR3 loop spans 13 amino acids.